This is a list of T cell receptor beta chains from one sample in a study of blood T cell repertoires in COVID-19. TCRdb's table, derived via immunoSEQ multiplex PCR, lists solely in-frame clones and lacks some. The sample has about 100,000 clones; around 83% are singletons. Sequenced input: peripheral blood. The receptors here all came from a man in his 70s with acute or convalescent COVID-19. The CDR3 runs from the conserved cysteine through the conserved F or W. D genes are given only for firm matches. Size is omitted from some rows. Given values are once, few, many or a class for expanded clones.

TRBV5-6	TRBD1	TRBJ1-2	few	TGTGCCAGCAGCTTCGACAGGGTTAACTATGGCTACACCTTC	CASSFDRVNYGYTF
TRBV7-9	TRBD1	TRBJ2-3	-	TGTGCCAGCAGCCCTCCGGGACAGCTCACAGATACGCAGTATTTT	CASSPPGQLTDTQYF
TRBV7-3	TRBD1	TRBJ2-2	-	TGTGCCAGCAGCCCCGCCGGGACAGGGGACACCGGGGAGCTGTTTTTT	CASSPAGTGDTGELFF
TRBV11-1	-	TRBJ2-7	-	TGTGCCAGCAGCTTAGGAGAAGGGGGTCTCGGCGAGCAGTACTTC	CASSLGEGGLGEQYF
TRBV29-1	-	TRBJ1-2	-	TGCAGCGTTGAGGACAGAATCTATGGCTACACCTTC	CSVEDRIYGYTF
TRBV3-1/TRBV3-2	-	TRBJ1-4	once	TGTGCCAGCAGCCAAGTTGTTGGCGAAAAACTGTTTTTT	CASSQVVGEKLFF
TRBV29-1	TRBD1	TRBJ2-1	-	TGCAGCGGTGGGACAGGGGATCTTAATGAGCAGTTCTTC	CSGGTGDLNEQFF
TRBV19	-	TRBJ1-4	once	TGTGCCAGTAGTAGGGGAACGGCGACAGGAAAAAGAACTAATGAAAAACTGTTTTTT	CASSRGTATGKRTNEKLFF
TRBV3-1/TRBV3-2	-	TRBJ1-6	-	TGTGCCAGCAGCCAGACCCCAGGGTGGCAGGCTTCACCCCTCCACTTT	CASSQTPGWQASPLHF
TRBV11-3	-	TRBJ1-2	few	TGTGCCAGCAGCCCAGATCCAGGGTCGGATGGCTACACCTTC	CASSPDPGSDGYTF
TRBV6-1	-	TRBJ1-2	-	TGTGCCAGCAGTGAAGCGTTTGTAACGGTCTCCTCTCGTGGCTACACCTTC	CASSEAFVTVSSRGYTF
TRBV19	TRBD1	TRBJ1-2	-	TGTGCCAGTAGTCCCAATCAGGGGGCTGACTATGGCTACACCTTC	CASSPNQGADYGYTF
TRBV6-2/TRBV6-3	TRBD2	TRBJ2-1	-	TGTGCCAGCAGTTACGTCGGGGGGACTGAGCAGTTCTTC	CASSYVGGTEQFF
TRBV13	TRBD1	TRBJ2-1	-	TGTGCCAGCAGCCGACCACCGGACAGGACACGATCCAATGAGCAGTTCTTC	CASSRPPDRTRSNEQFF
TRBV10-3	-	TRBJ1-3	-	TGTGCCATCACTCAGGGAAGTGGAAACACCATATATTTT	CAITQGSGNTIYF
TRBV7-9	TRBD1	TRBJ1-1	-	TGTGCCAGCAGCCTACATTCCGGGACAGGCTTTGGGCAAGCTTTCTTT	CASSLHSGTGFGQAFF
TRBV3-1/TRBV3-2	TRBD2	TRBJ2-7	-	TGTGCCAGCAGCCCCGGGACTAGCTTCTACTCCTACGAGCAGTACTTC	CASSPGTSFYSYEQYF